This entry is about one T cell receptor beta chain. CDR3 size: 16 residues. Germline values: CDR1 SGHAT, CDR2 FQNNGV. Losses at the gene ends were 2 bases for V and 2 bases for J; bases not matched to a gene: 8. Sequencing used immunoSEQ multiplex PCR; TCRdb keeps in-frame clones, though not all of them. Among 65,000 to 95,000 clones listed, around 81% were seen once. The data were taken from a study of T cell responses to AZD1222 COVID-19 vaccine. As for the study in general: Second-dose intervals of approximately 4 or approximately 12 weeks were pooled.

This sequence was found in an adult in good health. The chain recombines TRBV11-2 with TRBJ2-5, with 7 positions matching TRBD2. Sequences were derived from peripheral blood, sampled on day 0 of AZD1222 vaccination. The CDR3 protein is CASSLSWLAVQETQYF. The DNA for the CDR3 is TGTGCCAGCAGCTTAAGTTGGCTAGCGGTACAAGAGACCCAGTACTTC.